Shown below are 32 T cell receptor beta chains from a single sample sequenced in a study of a mutant IDH1 vaccine in newly diagnosed glioma. The protocol was immunoSEQ multiplex PCR, while the TCRdb copy is restricted to in-frame clones and leaves out a portion. The table records 27,000 or so clones, approximately 79% of them present only once. The time point is: week 5, during vaccination. Every vaccine dose comprised 300 ug of mutant IDH1 20-mer peptide plus topical imiquimod. No antigen is known for these receptors. The source was PBMCs, collected from a glioma patient whose treatment included an IDH1 peptide vaccine. These receptors were taken from a man in his forties with glioma. Some clones in this sample may be carry-over from other donors' samples.

The V call is TRBV25-1, the J call TRBJ2-7, with 9 positions matching TRBD1. Germline loops: CDR1 MGHDK, CDR2 SYGVNS. After removal of 7 bases from V and 6 bases from J, the junction contained 7 bases not matched to a gene. The CDR3 is made up of 13 amino acids. The CDR3 loop reads CASNQDRGAEQYF. For the CDR3, the DNA is TGTGCCAGCAACCAGGACAGGGGAGCCGAGCAGTACTTC.

This sequence joins TRBV4-1 and TRBJ1-4; 9 nucleotides line up with TRBD1. V shed 3 bases and J 8 bases; nucleotides not matched to a gene: 7. The CDR3 runs to 15 residues. Germline V gene data show CDR1 as MGHRA and CDR2 as YSYEKL. CDR3 in amino acids: CASSQAGTGREKLFF. DNA for the CDR3: TGCGCCAGCAGCCAGGCCGGGACAGGGAGGGAAAAACTGTTTTTT.

The rearrangement joins TRBV5-6 to TRBJ2-3; 10 bases agree with TRBD2. The CDR3 runs to 15 residues. With V trimmed by 5 bases and J by 1 base, 4 bases remained unmatched. Germline V gene lookup returns CDR1 SGHDT and CDR2 YYEEEE. The CDR3 DNA reads TGTGCCAGCAGAAAAGGGACTAGCGGCACAGATACGCAGTATTTT. Its translation is CASRKGTSGTDTQYF.

The chain recombines TRBV4-1 with TRBJ1-3, with 10 bases lining up with TRBD1. CDR1 is MGHRA and CDR2 is YSYEKL in the germline V gene. The junction had 9 bases not matched to a gene; V was cut back by 3 bases and J by 4 bases. The CDR3 consists of 17 residues. The CDR3 coding sequence is TGCGCCAGCAGCCATGAGGGACAGGGGACGGGAGGAAACACCATATATTTT. It specifies CASSHEGQGTGGNTIYF.

V and J are TRBV5-4 and TRBJ1-2; the D is unclear. CDR3 size: 16 residues. V was pared by 4 bases and J by 0 bases, with 16 bases between. Germline CDR1 SGHNT, CDR2 YYREEE (reference sequence). CDR3 in amino acids: CASSPWPGATNYGYTF. As DNA, the CDR3 is TGTGCCAGCAGCCCCTGGCCGGGAGCGACTAACTATGGCTACACCTTC.

V usage is TRBV18 and J usage is TRBJ1-6; D not resolved. CDR1 and CDR2 from the germline V gene are KGHSH and LQKENI. The CDR3 consists of 15 residues. V gave up 6 bases and J gave up 0 bases, with 9 bases separating them. The chain's CDR3 is CASSMGSSYNSPLHF. The CDR3 region has the DNA TGTGCCAGCTCCATGGGAAGCTCCTATAATTCACCCCTCCACTTT.

This chain joins TRBV30 and TRBJ2-6, with 8 bases that match TRBD1. The CDR3 loop spans 17 amino acids. Germline V gene lookup returns CDR1 GTSNPN and CDR2 SVGIG (reference sequence). The ends lost 1 base at V and 2 bases at J; junction bases unmatched: 7. This CDR3 reads CAWSAPPTGAGANVLTF. In DNA, the CDR3 is TGTGCCTGGAGTGCCCCGCCGACAGGGGCTGGGGCCAACGTCCTGACTTTC. The full variable domain, its missing parts supplied by reference TRBV30 and TRBJ2-6, is SQTIHQWPATLVQPVGSPLSLECTVEGTSNPNLYWYRQAAGRGLQLLFYSVGIGQISSEVPQNLSASRPQDRQFILSSKKLLLSDSGFYLCAWSAPPTGAGANVLTFGAGSRLTVL.

V usage is TRBV5-1 and J usage is TRBJ1-1, with TRBD1 identical over 8 bases. Germline CDR1 and CDR2: SGHRS and YFSETQ. V trimming: 5 bases; J trimming: 1 base; junction bases outside the gene matches: 7. The CDR3 covers 15 residues. The CDR3 loop is CASSINQGANTEAFF. DNA for the CDR3: TGCGCCAGCAGTATTAACCAGGGGGCGAACACTGAAGCTTTCTTT.

The chain is built from TRBV6-4 and TRBJ2-7, with 16 bases aligning to TRBD2. Germline loops: CDR1 MRHNA, CDR2 SNTAGT. V lost 7 bases, J lost 3 bases, and 6 bases stayed unmatched. The CDR3 is 16 residues long. CDR3 protein: CASTPGLAGGRYEQYF. Written as DNA, the CDR3 is TGTGCCAGCACTCCGGGACTAGCGGGGGGGCGCTACGAGCAGTACTTC.

The chain couples TRBV2 to TRBJ2-1; D unresolved. The CDR3 contains 13 residues. Germline V lookup: CDR1 SNHLY, CDR2 FYNNEI. The germline V and J ends were trimmed by 1 base and 5 bases, with 6 bases remaining between them. CDR3 sequence reads: CASSEVGNNEQFF. The CDR3 coding sequence is TGTGCCAGCAGTGAAGTAGGGAACAATGAGCAGTTCTTC.

The rearrangement links TRBV6-1 to TRBJ2-6, with D perhaps matching TRBD1 (6 bases). Trimming removed 0 bases from V and 4 bases from J, with 16 bases in between. Per the germline V gene, CDR1 is MNHNS and CDR2 is SASEGT. The length of the CDR3 is 18 residues. For the CDR3, the DNA is TGTGCCAGCAGTGAAGCGCTTTTAGGGGGATTGGGGGCCAACGTCCTGACTTTC. Its protein product is CASSEALLGGLGANVLTF.

This chain joins TRBV19 and TRBJ1-2; TRBD1 is a possible D gene (5 bases). This CDR3 contains 14 residues. The V gene lost 3 bases and the J gene lost 4 bases, with 12 bases spanning the gap. From germline, CDR1 is LNHDA and CDR2 SQIVND (reference sequence). CDR3 nucleotides: TGTGCCAGTAGTATGCCGACAGCCTTCTATGGCTACACCTTC. Its translation is CASSMPTAFYGYTF. Combining the CDR3 with reference TRBV19 and TRBJ1-2 gives the whole variable domain DGGITQSPKYLFRKEGQNVTLSCEQNLNHDAMYWYRQDPGQGLRLIYYSQIVNDFQKGDIAEGYSVSREKKESFPLTVTSAQKNPTAFYLCASSMPTAFYGYTFGSGTRLTVV.

The chain links TRBV5-6 to TRBJ1-1; the D gene is possibly TRBD1 (6 bases). The V and J ends lost 4 bases and 8 bases respectively, with 12 bases between them. Germline loops: CDR1 SGHDT, CDR2 YYEEEE. The CDR3 extends over 12 amino acids. The CDR3 bases are TGTGCCAGCAGCCCTGACAGGAAGGAAGCTTTCTTT. Protein sequence: CASSPDRKEAFF.

This clone was counted once. The chain links TRBV7-2 to TRBJ1-2; D possibly corresponds to TRBD1 (5 bases). CDR1 is SGHTA, CDR2 FQGNSA, per germline. The V gene lost 5 bases and the J gene lost 3 bases, with 13 bases spanning the gap. The CDR3 loop spans 14 amino acids. CDR3 nucleotide sequence: TGTGCCAGCAGCCCTCCCGGACAATACTATGGCTACACCTTC. Its translation is CASSPPGQYYGYTF. The variable domain in full, with the rest retrieved from reference TRBV7-2 and TRBJ1-2, is GAGVSQSPSNKVTEKGKDVELRCDPISGHTALYWYRQSLGQGLEFLIYFQGNSAPDKSGLPSDRFSAERTGGSVSTLTIQRTQQEDSAVYLCASSPPGQYYGYTFGSGTRLTVV.

This clone was picked up one time. The V gene is TRBV6-1, the J gene TRBJ1-1; D is possibly TRBD1 (5 bases). V was clipped by 7 bases and J by 3 bases, with 12 bases between them. The germline gives CDR1 MNHNS, CDR2 SASEGT. The length of the CDR3 is 13 residues. For the CDR3, the DNA is TGTGCCAGCATTCCCGACAGACACACTGAAGCTTTCTTT. As protein: CASIPDRHTEAFF.

V is TRBV18 and J is TRBJ1-1; D gene uncertain. The CDR3 contains 16 residues. The V gene lost 0 bases and the J gene lost 4 bases, with 15 bases spanning the gap. Germline CDR1 reads KGHSH; CDR2 reads LQKENI. The CDR3 coding sequence is TGTGCCAGCTCACCACCGCGGGGTTCGGGAGGCACTGAAGCTTTCTTT. Translation: CASSPPRGSGGTEAFF.

This chain links TRBV6-1 with TRBJ1-1; TRBD1 matches at 7 bases. V lost 0 bases to trimming and J lost 5 bases; unmatched junction nucleotides: 9. CDR3 size: 16 residues. The germline V gene has CDR1 MNHNS and CDR2 SASEGT. DNA of the CDR3: TGTGCCAGCAGTGAAGCGCTTCCAGGGGGAGGAACTGAAGCTTTCTTT. Amino acids: CASSEALPGGGTEAFF.

V is TRBV6-5 and J is TRBJ2-2, with D possibly TRBD1 on 6 matching bases. This CDR3 comprises 15 residues. Germline values: CDR1 MNHEY, CDR2 SVGAGI. V lost 8 bases to trimming and J lost 3 bases, with 16 bases between them. The CDR3 sequence: CASARTGWDTGELFF. CDR3 coding DNA: TGTGCCAGCGCACGAACAGGGTGGGACACCGGGGAGCTGTTTTTT.

This clone was detected only once. The chain uses TRBV19 and TRBJ1-6; D remains unclear. The V end was cut by 2 bases, the J end by 5 bases, with 7 bases between. CDR1 LNHDA and CDR2 SQIVND come from the germline V gene (reference sequence). The CDR3 runs to 14 residues. The CDR3 here is CASSIRRHNSPLHF. In DNA, the CDR3 is TGTGCCAGTAGTATAAGGCGGCATAATTCACCCCTCCACTTT.

This rearrangement joins TRBV10-3 to TRBJ1-5; 8 bases map to TRBD1. This CDR3 has 15 residues. After removal of 6 bases from V and 5 bases from J, the junction contained 9 bases not matched to a gene. Germline values: CDR1 ENHRY, CDR2 SYGVKD. This CDR3 reads CAIRGGQGADQPQHF. The CDR3 DNA follows: TGTGCCATCAGGGGAGGTCAGGGGGCGGATCAGCCCCAGCATTTT.

The chain employs TRBV6-6 and TRBJ1-1; D possibly corresponds to TRBD1 (6 bases). The V end was cut by 8 bases, the J end by 6 bases, with 22 bases between. This CDR3 has 15 amino acids. The germline gives CDR1 MNHNY, CDR2 SVGAGI (reference sequence). DNA of the CDR3: TGTGCCAGCCTAAGGGCAGGGGCTTCGGGGTCTGAAGCTTTCTTT. This sequence encodes CASLRAGASGSEAFF.

The chain is built from TRBV2 and TRBJ2-5, with D perhaps assigned TRBD1 or TRBD2 (5 bases each). The CDR3 is 12 amino acids. Germline V gives CDR1 SNHLY, CDR2 FYNNEI. V gave up 6 bases and J gave up 5 bases, with 10 bases separating them. The CDR3 is CASSGDGETQYF. The CDR3 DNA reads TGTGCCAGCAGCGGGGACGGCGAGACCCAGTACTTC.

The chain recombines TRBV30 with TRBJ2-5; 10 bases map to TRBD2. Germline CDR1 reads GTSNPN; CDR2 reads SVGIG (reference sequence). After removal of 0 bases from V and 4 bases from J, the junction contained 8 bases not matched to a gene. The CDR3 is made up of 16 amino acids. The CDR3 coding sequence is TGTGCCTGGAGTGTGGTAGCGGGGGGTTGGAGAGAGACCCAGTACTTC. This translates into CAWSVVAGGWRETQYF. Using reference TRBV30 and TRBJ2-5 for the parts outside the CDR3, the full variable domain is SQTIHQWPATLVQPVGSPLSLECTVEGTSNPNLYWYRQAAGRGLQLLFYSVGIGQISSEVPQNLSASRPQDRQFILSSKKLLLSDSGFYLCAWSVVAGGWRETQYFGPGTRLLVL.

The J gene is TRBJ2-7, the V gene TRBV10-3; D unclear. The CDR3 totals 12 residues. The V gene's germline CDR1 is ENHRY and CDR2 SYGVKD. V was clipped by 3 bases and J by 0 bases, with 3 bases between them. The CDR3 here is CAISDSSYEQYF. CDR3 coding DNA: TGTGCCATCAGTGACAGCTCCTACGAGCAGTACTTC.

This chain links TRBV7-9 with TRBJ1-1; possibly TRBD1 for D (5 bases). Looked up from germline, CDR1 is SEHNR and CDR2 is FQNEAQ (reference sequence). The CDR3 totals 12 residues. V lost 6 bases, J lost 4 bases, and 9 bases lay in between. The CDR3 DNA follows: TGTGCCAGCAGTTCAGGGCGCACTGAAGCTTTCTTT. It codes for CASSSGRTEAFF.

This clone has only a few counts. J is TRBJ2-5 and V is TRBV9, with D uncertain. Trimming shortened V by 3 bases and J by 2 bases, and 5 bases separated the two germline ends. Looked up from germline, CDR1 is SGDLS and CDR2 is YYNGEE. The CDR3 has 12 residues. The CDR3 is CASSGNQETQYF. CDR3 nucleotide sequence: TGTGCCAGCAGCGGAAATCAAGAGACCCAGTACTTC.

The chain has TRBV5-5 and TRBJ2-5, with D uncertain. Germline V gene sequence: CDR1 SGHKS, CDR2 YYEKEE (reference sequence). This CDR3 is built from 13 residues. The ends were cut back, 4 bases at V and 2 bases at J, with 9 bases in the middle. DNA of the CDR3: TGTGCCAGCAGCCTTACAGAACAAGAGACCCAGTACTTC. This sequence encodes CASSLTEQETQYF.

V usage is TRBV7-9 and J usage is TRBJ2-3, with 11 bases that match TRBD2. The CDR3 consists of 16 residues. Germline assignment: CDR1 SEHNR and CDR2 FQNEAQ (reference sequence). V shed 4 bases and J 7 bases; nucleotides not matched to a gene: 10. CDR3 DNA: TGTGCCAGCAGCTCCTTCACCGGGACTAGCGGACATACGCAGTATTTT. Protein: CASSSFTGTSGHTQYF.

This sequence joins TRBV6-1 and TRBJ1-4, with TRBD1 matching over 10 bases. Trimming removed 1 base from V and 7 bases from J; junction bases left unmatched: 6. The CDR3 runs 16 residues. The V gene's germline CDR1 is MNHNS and CDR2 SASEGT. CDR3 loop: CASSEDLGTGVEKLFF. CDR3 bases: TGTGCCAGCAGTGAAGATTTAGGGACAGGGGTTGAAAAACTGTTTTTT.

This clone was detected only a few times. The rearrangement joins TRBV5-8 to TRBJ1-5, with no clear D. Germline V gives CDR1 SGHTS, CDR2 YDEGEE. This CDR3 is built from 11 residues. Trimming took off 4 bases at V and 10 bases at J, with 9 bases between the two ends. The CDR3: CASSPFDPQHF. CDR3 DNA: TGTGCCAGCAGCCCTTTCGATCCCCAGCATTTT. Combining the CDR3 with reference TRBV5-8 and TRBJ1-5 gives the whole variable domain EAGVTQSPTHLIKTRGQQATLRCSPISGHTSVYWYQQALGLGLQFLLWYDEGEERNRGNFPPRFSGRQFPNYSSELNVNALELEDSALYLCASSPFDPQHFGDGTRLSIL.

This chain connects TRBV7-2 to TRBJ1-5; tentatively, D is TRBD1 (6 bases). The CDR3 sequence is 13 residues long. Germline values: CDR1 SGHTA, CDR2 FQGNSA. Trimming left V 7 bases short and J 7 bases short, with 14 bases between. The CDR3 DNA is TGTGCCAGCACCCCGCAGGGGCACCAGCCCCAGCATTTT. It specifies CASTPQGHQPQHF.

The gene calls are TRBV4-1 and TRBJ2-5; TRBD1 matches at 9 bases. Trimming took 0 bases from V and 6 from J; bases not matched to a gene: 8. Germline values: CDR1 MGHRA, CDR2 YSYEKL. The CDR3 runs to 16 residues. In DNA, the CDR3 is TGCGCCAGCAGCCAAGAAAGGACAGGGGCGTTGAAGACCCAGTACTTC. Its translation: CASSQERTGALKTQYF.